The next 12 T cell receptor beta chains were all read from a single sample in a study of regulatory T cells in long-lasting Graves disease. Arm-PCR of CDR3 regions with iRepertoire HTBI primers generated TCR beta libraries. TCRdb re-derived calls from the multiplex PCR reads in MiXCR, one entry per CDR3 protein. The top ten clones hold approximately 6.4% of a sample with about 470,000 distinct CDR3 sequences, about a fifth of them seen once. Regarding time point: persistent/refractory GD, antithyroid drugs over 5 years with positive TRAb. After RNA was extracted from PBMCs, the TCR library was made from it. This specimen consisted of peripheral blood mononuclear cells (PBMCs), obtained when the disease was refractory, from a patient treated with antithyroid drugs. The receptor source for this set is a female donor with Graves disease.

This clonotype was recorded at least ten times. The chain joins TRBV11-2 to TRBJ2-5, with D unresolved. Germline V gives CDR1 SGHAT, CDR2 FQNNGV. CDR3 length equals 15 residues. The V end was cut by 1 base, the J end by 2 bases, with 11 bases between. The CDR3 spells CASSLVFGKQETQYF. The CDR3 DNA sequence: TGTGCCAGCAGCTTAGTCTTCGGAAAGCAAGAGACCCAGTACTTC.

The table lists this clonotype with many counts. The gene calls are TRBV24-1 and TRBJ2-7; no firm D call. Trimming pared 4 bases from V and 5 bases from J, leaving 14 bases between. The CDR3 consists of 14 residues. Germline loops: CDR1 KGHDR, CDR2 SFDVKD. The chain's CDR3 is CATSDPRGPNEQYF. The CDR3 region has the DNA TGTGCCACCAGTGACCCCCGAGGACCTAACGAGCAGTACTTC.

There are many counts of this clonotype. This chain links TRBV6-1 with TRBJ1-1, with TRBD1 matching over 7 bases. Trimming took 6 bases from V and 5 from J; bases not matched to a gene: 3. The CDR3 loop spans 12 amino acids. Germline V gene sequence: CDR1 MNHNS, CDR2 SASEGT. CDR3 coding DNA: TGTGCCAGCAGAGAGGGGGCAACTGAAGCTTTCTTT. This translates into CASREGATEAFF.

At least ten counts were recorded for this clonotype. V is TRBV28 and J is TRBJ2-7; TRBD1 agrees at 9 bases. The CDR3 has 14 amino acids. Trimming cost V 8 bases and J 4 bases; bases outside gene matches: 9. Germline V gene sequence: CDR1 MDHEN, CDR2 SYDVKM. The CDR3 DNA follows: TGTGCCAGCGGATCGGGACAGGGAACTTACGAGCAGTACTTC. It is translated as CASGSGQGTYEQYF.

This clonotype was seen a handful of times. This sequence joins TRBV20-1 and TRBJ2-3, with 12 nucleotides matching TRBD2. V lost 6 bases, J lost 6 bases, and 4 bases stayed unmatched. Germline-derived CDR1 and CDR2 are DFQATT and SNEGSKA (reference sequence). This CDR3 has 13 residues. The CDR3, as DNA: TGCAGTGCCCTAGCGGGGGGGTTGGATACGCAGTATTTT. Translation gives CSALAGGLDTQYF.

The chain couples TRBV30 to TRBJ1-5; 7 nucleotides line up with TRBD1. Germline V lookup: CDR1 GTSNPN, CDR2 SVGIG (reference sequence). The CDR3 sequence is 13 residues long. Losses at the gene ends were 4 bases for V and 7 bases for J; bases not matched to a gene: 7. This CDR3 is CAWNRGFGQPQHF. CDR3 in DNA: TGTGCCTGGAACAGGGGTTTCGGGCAGCCCCAGCATTTT.

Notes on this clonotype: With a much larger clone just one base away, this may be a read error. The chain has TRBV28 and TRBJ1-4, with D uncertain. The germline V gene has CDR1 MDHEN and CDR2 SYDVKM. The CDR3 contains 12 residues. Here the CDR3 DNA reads TGTGCCAGCAGTCTCCGGCGGGAAAACCTGTTTTTT. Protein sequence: CASSLRRENLFF.

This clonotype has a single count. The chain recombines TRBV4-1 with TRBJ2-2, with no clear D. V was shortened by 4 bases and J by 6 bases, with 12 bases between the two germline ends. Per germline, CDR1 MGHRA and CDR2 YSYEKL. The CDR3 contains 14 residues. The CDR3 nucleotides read TGCGCCAGCAGCCTTTCCTCGGTTTCCGGGGAGCTGTTTTTT. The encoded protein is CASSLSSVSGELFF.

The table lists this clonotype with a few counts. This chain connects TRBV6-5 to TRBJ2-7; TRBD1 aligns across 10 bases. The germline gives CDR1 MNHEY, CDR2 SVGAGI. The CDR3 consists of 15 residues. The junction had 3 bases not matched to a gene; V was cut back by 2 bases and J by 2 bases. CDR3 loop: CASSYATGGPYEQYF. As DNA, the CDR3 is TGTGCCAGCAGTTACGCGACAGGGGGCCCCTACGAGCAGTACTTC.

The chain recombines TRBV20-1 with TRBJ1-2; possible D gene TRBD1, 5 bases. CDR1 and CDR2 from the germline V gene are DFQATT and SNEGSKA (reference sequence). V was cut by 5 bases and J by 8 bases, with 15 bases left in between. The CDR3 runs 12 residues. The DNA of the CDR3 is TGCAGTGCTCCCGAAAGGGGCGGAGGCTACACCTTC. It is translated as CSAPERGGGYTF.

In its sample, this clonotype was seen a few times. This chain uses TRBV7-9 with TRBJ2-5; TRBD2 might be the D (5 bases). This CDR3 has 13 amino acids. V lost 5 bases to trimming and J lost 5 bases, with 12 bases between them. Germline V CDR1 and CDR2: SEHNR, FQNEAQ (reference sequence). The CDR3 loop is CASSQLVQETQYF. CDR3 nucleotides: TGTGCCAGCAGCCAACTAGTCCAGGAGACCCAGTACTTC.

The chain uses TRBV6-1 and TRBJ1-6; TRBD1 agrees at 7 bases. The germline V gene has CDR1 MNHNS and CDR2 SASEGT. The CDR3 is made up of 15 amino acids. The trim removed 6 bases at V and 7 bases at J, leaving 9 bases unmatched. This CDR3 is CASSYLQGENSPLHF. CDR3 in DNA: TGTGCCAGCAGCTACCTTCAGGGGGAAAATTCACCCCTCCACTTT.